This T cell receptor (beta chain) was retrieved from a study of T cell changes during pregnancy in multiple sclerosis. The V gene lost 10 bases and the J gene lost 1 base, with 15 bases spanning the gap. Germline lookup yields CDR1 SGDLS and CDR2 YYNGEE. This CDR3 is 13 amino acids long. The table came from immunoSEQ multiplex PCR; TCRdb's copy has only in-frame clones and leaves some out. The table includes 50,000 to 70,000 clones, around 92% detected once. The sample was peripheral blood, taken in the first trimester of pregnancy. The origin of this receptor is a female donor with multiple sclerosis, enrolled in a pregnancy study. The chain has TRBV9 and TRBJ2-7; weak D call: TRBD1 (6 bases). The CDR3 loop is CASEAGDSYEQYF. The CDR3, as DNA: TGTGCCTCGGAGGCAGGGGATTCCTACGAGCAGTACTTC.